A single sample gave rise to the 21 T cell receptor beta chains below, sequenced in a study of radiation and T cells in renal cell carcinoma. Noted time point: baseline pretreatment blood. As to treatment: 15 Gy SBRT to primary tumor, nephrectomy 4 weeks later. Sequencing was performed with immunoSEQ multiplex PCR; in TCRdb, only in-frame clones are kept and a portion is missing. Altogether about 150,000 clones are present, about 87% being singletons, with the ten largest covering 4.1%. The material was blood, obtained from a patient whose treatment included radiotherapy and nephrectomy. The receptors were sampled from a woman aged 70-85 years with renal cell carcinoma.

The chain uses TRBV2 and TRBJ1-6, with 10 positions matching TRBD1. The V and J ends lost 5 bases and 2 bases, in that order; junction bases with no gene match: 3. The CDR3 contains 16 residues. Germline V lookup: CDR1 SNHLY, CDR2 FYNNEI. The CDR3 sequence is CASSWDRGAYNSPLHF. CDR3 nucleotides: TGTGCCAGCAGTTGGGACAGGGGTGCCTATAATTCACCCCTCCACTTT.

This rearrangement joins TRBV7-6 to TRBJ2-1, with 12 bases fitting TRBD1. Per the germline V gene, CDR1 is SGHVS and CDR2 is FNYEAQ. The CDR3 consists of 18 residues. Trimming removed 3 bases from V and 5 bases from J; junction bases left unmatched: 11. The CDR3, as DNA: TGTGCCAGCAGCTTCTCCGGGACAGGGGGCGTAAATGACAATGAGCAGTTCTTC. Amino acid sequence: CASSFSGTGGVNDNEQFF.

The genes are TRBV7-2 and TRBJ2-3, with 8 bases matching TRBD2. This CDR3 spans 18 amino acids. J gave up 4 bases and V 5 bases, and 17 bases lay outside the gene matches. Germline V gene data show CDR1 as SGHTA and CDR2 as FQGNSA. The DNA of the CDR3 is TGTGCCAGCAGCCCCCGCGGGGCCGCGGGGGGTTATGCAGATACGCAGTATTTT. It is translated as CASSPRGAAGGYADTQYF.

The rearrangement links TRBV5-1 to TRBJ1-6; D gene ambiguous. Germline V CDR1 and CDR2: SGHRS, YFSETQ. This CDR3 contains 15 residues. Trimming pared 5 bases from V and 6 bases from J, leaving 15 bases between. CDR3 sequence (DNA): TGCGCCAGCAGACCCCAGGTGGACCGTAATTCACCCCTCCACTTT. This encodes CASRPQVDRNSPLHF. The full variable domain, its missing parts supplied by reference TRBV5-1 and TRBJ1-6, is KAGVTQTPRYLIKTRGQQVTLSCSPISGHRSVSWYQQTPGQGLQFLFEYFSETQRNKGNFPGRFSGRQFSNSRSEMNVSTLELGDSALYLCASRPQVDRNSPLHFGNGTRLTVT.

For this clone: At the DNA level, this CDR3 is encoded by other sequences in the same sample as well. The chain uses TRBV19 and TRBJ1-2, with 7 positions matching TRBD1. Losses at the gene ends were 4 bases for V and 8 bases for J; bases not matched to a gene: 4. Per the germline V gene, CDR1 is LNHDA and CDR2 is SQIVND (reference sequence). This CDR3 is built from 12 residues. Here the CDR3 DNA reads TGTGCCAGTAGTACGAGGGGGCTGGGCTACACCTTC. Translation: CASSTRGLGYTF.

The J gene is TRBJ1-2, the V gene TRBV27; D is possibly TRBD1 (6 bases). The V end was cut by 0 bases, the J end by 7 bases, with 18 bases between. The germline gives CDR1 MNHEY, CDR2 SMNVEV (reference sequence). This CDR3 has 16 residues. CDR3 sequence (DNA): TGTGCCAGCAGTTTATCCCTCTTAGGGGGAACAGCTGGCTACACCTTC. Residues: CASSLSLLGGTAGYTF.

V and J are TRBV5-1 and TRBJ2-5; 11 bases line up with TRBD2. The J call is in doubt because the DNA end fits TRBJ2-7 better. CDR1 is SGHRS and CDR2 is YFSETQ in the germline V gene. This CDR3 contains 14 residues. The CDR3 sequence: CASIATSGTGEQYF. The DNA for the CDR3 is TGCGCCAGCATTGCGACTAGCGGGACGGGCGAGCAGTACTTC.

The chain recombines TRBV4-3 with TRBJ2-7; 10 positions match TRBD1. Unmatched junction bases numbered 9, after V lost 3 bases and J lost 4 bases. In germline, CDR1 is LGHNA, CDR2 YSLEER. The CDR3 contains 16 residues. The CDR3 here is CASSHGGQGVPYEQYF. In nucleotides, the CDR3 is TGCGCCAGCAGCCATGGCGGACAGGGGGTCCCATACGAGCAGTACTTC.

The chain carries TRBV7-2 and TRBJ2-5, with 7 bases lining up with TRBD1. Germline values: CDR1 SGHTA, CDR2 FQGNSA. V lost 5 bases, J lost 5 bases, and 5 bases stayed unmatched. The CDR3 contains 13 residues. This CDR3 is CASSGQALETQYF. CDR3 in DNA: TGTGCCAGCAGCGGACAGGCCCTCGAGACCCAGTACTTC.

The CDR3 nucleotides are TGTGCCAGTAGTGCCGCACGACCGCCGGCGGAGCAGTACTTC. Its translation: CASSAARPPAEQYF. The chain is built from TRBV19 and TRBJ2-7; D ambiguous. CDR3 length equals 14 residues. CDR1 and CDR2 (germline): LNHDA, SQIVND (reference sequence). V was shortened by 5 bases and J by 7 bases, with 18 bases between the two germline ends.

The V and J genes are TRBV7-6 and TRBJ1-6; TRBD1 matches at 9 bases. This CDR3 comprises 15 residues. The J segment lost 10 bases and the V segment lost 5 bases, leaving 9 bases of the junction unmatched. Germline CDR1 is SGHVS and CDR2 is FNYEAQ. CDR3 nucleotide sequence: TGTGCCAGCAGCCTGGGACAGGGCCCAGGGTCACCCCTCCACTTT. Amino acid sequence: CASSLGQGPGSPLHF. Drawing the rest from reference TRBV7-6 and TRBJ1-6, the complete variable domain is GAGVSQSPRYKVTKRGQDVALRCDPISGHVSLYWYRQALGQGPEFLTYFNYEAQQDKSGLPNDRFSAERPEGSISTLTIQRTEQRDSAMYRCASSLGQGPGSPLHFGNGTRLTVT.

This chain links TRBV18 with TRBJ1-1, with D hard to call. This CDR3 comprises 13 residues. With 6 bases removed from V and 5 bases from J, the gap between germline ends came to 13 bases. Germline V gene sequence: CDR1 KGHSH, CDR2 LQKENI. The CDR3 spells CASSPRVETEAFF. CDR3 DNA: TGTGCCAGCTCCCCTAGGGTCGAAACTGAAGCTTTCTTT.

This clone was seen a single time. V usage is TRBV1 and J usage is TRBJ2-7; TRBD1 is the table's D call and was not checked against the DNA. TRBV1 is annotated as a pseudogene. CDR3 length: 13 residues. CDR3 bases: TGCACCAGCAGCCATGCGGCAGGGCCCGAGCAGTACTTC. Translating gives CTSSHAAGPEQYF.

CDR3: CASKPGGGGGYTF. The CDR3, as DNA: TGTGCCAGCAAGCCGGGGGGCGGAGGTGGCTACACCTTC. The V gene is TRBV28, the J gene TRBJ1-2; D perhaps matches TRBD1 (6 bases). Trimming cost V 7 bases and J 7 bases, with 16 bases left between them. The length of the CDR3 is 13 residues. Germline V gives CDR1 MDHEN, CDR2 SYDVKM.

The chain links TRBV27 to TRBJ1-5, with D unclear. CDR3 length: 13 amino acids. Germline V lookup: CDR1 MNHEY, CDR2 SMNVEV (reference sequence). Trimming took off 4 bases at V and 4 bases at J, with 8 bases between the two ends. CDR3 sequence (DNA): TGTGCCAGCAGTTCCCTCCAAAATCAGCCCCAGCATTTT. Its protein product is CASSSLQNQPQHF.

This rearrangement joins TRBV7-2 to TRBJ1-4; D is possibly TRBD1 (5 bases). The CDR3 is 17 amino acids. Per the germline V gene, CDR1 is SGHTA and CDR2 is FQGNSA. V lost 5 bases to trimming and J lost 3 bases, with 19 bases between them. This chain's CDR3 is CASSPTGTPAANEKLFF. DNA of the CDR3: TGTGCCAGCAGCCCTACCGGGACGCCGGCCGCTAATGAAAAACTGTTTTTT.

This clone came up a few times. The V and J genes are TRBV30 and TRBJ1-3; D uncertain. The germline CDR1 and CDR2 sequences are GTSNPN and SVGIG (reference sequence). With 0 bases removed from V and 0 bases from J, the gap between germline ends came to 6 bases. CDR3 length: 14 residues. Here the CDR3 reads CAWSVSPSGNTIYF. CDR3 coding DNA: TGTGCCTGGAGTGTTAGTCCCTCTGGAAACACCATATATTTT.

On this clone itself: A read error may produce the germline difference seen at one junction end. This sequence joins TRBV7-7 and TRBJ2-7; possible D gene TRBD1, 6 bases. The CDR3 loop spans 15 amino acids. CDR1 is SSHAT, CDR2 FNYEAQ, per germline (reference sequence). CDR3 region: CASSPVRDNMREQYF. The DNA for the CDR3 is TGTGCTAGCAGCCCGGTCCGGGACAATATGAGGGAGCAGTACTTC.

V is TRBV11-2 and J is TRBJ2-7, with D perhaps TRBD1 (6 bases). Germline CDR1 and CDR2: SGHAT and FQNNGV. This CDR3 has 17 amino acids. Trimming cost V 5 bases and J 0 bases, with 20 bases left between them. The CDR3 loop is CASSRQVRGPSSYEQYF. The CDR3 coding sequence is TGTGCCAGCAGCCGCCAGGTCAGGGGCCCGAGCTCCTACGAGCAGTACTTC.

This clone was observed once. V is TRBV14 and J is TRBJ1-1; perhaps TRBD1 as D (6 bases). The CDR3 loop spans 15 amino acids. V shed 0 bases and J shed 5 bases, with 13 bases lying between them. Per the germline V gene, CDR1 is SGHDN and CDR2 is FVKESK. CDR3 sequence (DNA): TGTGCCAGCAGCCAAGACCTGGGACAAGGGACTGAAGCTTTCTTT. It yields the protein CASSQDLGQGTEAFF.

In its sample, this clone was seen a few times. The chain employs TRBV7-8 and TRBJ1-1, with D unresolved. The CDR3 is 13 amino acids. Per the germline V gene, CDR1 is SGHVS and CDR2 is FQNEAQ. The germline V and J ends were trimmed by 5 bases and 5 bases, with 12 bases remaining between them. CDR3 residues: CASSNFVRTEAFF. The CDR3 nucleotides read TGTGCCAGCAGCAATTTCGTACGGACTGAAGCTTTCTTT.